Below, 3 T cell receptor beta chains from the same sample are listed, as sequenced in a study of T cell repertoires and Cas9 in healthy adults. Assay used: immunoSEQ multiplex PCR; TCRdb lists only in-frame clones, some missing. Here the sample spans approximately 23,000 clones, about 90% being singletons. Sequenced sample: CD4+ effector T cells (CD127+, CD25-, CD137-, CD154-) from PBMCs; culture status not recorded. These receptors were collected from a human donor in good health.

The chain uses TRBV7-2 and TRBJ2-3; tentative D call: TRBD2 (6 bases). Germline lookup yields CDR1 SGHTA and CDR2 FQGNSA. V was pared by 5 bases and J by 0 bases, with 12 bases between. This CDR3 comprises 15 residues. CDR3 sequence reads: CASSPQSGSTDTQYF. Here the CDR3 DNA reads TGTGCCAGCAGCCCCCAGAGCGGGAGCACAGATACGCAGTATTTT.

This clone was found once. V is TRBV28 and J is TRBJ1-5, with D perhaps TRBD1 (5 bases). Germline CDR1 MDHEN, CDR2 SYDVKM. This CDR3 contains 14 residues. Trimming shortened V by 6 bases and J by 0 bases, and 9 bases separated the two germline ends. The DNA of the CDR3 is TGTGCCAGCAGCCTGACAGATAGCAATCAGCCCCAGCATTTT. This gives the protein CASSLTDSNQPQHF.

The chain recombines TRBV7-9 with TRBJ2-7, with 7 bases fitting TRBD1. Trimming took 5 bases from V and 2 from J; bases not matched to a gene: 9. The germline gives CDR1 SEHNR, CDR2 FQNEAQ (reference sequence). The CDR3 has 15 residues. Here the CDR3 reads CASSDTGTATYEQYF. The CDR3 DNA follows: TGTGCCAGCAGCGATACCGGGACAGCTACCTACGAGCAGTACTTC. The entire variable domain, with the rest obtained from reference TRBV7-9 and TRBJ2-7, is as follows: DTGVSQNPRHKITKRGQNVTFRCDPISEHNRLYWYRQTLGQGPEFLTYFQNEAQLEKSRLLSDRFSAERPKGSFSTLEIQRTEQGDSAMYLCASSDTGTATYEQYFGPGTRLTVT.